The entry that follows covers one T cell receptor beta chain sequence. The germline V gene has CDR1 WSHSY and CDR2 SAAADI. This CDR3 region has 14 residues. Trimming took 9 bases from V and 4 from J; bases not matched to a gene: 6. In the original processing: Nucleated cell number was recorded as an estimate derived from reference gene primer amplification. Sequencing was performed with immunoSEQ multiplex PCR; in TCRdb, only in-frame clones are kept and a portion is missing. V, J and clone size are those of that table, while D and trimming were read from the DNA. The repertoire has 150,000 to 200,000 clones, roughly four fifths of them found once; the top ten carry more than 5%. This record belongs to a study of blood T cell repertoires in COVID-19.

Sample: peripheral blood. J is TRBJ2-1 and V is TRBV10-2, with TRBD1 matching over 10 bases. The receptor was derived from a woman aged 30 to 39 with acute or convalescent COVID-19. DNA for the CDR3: TGCGCCAGTAGTCTGGGACAGGGGTACAATGAGCAGTTCTTC. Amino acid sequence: CASSLGQGYNEQFF.